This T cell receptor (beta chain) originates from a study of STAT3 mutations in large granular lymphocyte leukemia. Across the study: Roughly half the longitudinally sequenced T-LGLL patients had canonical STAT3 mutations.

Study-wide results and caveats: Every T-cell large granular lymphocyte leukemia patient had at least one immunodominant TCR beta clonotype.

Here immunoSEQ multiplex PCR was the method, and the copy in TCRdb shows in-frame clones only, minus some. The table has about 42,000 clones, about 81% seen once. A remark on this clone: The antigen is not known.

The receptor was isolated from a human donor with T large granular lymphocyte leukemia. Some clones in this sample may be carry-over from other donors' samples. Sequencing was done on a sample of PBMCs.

Written as DNA, the CDR3 is TGTGCCAGCAGCTCGACAGGGGCCCCCGTCGTCCAGTACTTC. Protein: CASSSTGAPVVQYF. This chain links TRBV7-2 with TRBJ2-7, with 8 bases identical to TRBD1. Germline loops: CDR1 SGHTA, CDR2 FQGNSA. The CDR3 loop spans 14 amino acids. V lost 4 bases and J lost 10; bases outside the gene matches: 12.